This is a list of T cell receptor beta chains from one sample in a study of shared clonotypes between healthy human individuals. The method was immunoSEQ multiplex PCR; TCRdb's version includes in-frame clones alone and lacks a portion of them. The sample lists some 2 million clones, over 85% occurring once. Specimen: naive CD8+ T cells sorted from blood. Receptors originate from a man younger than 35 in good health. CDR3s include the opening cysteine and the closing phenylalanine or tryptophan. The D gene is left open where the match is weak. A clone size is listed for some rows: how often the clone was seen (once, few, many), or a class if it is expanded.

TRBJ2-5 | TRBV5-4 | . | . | TGTGCCAGCAGCTTGGTTGGGGACGAGACCCAGTACTTC | CASSLVGDETQYF
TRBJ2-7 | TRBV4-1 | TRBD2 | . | TGCGCCAGCAGCCAAGCCCCCGCGGGGGGGGTCCACGAGCAGTACTTC | CASSQAPAGGVHEQYF
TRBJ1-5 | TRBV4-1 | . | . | TGCGCCAGCAGTCTCTATGGAACTCGCGGGGGGTCCGATCAGCCCCAGCATTTT | CASSLYGTRGGSDQPQHF
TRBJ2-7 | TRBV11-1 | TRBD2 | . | TGTGCCAGCAGCTGGGCTAGCGGGGGGGCCCACGAGCAGTACTTC | CASSWASGGAHEQYF
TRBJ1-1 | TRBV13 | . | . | TGTGCCAGCAGCCAAAGTTCGGAACGAAATACTGAAGCTTTCTTT | CASSQSSERNTEAFF
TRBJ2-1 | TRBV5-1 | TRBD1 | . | TGCGCCAGCAGCTTGGGGACAGGTGAAGACAATGAGCAGTTCTTC | CASSLGTGEDNEQFF
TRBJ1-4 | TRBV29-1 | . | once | TGCAGTGCTCCCGAAGGTGAAAAACTGTTTTTT | CSAPEGEKLFF
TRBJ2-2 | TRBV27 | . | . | TGTGCCAGCAGTTTAGGTTTCGGATCGAACACCGGGGAGCTGTTTTTT | CASSLGFGSNTGELFF
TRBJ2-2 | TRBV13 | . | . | TGTGCCAGCAGCCAATCCGTTATCACCGGGGAGCTGTTTTTT | CASSQSVITGELFF
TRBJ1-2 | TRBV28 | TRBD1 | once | TGTGCCGGGGGGGACAGATACTATGGCTACACCTTC | CAGGDRYYGYTF
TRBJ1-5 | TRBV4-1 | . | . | TGCGCCAGCAGCCAAGACAGCACGTTTACCAATCAGCCCCAGCATTTT | CASSQDSTFTNQPQHF
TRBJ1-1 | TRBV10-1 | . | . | TGCGCCAGCAGTCCTAACCCGGGGGACACTGAAGCTTTCTTT | CASSPNPGDTEAFF
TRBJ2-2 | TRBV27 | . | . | TGTGCCAGCAGTTTAGGTACCAAGGTCGGGGAGCTGTTTTTT | CASSLGTKVGELFF
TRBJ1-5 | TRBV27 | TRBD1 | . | TGTGCCAGCAGCGACAGGGTCAATCAGCCCCAGCATTTT | CASSDRVNQPQHF
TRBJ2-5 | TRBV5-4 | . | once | TGTGCCAGCAGCTTGCTGGGGCAGGGGCAAGAGACCCAGTACTTC | CASSLLGQGQETQYF
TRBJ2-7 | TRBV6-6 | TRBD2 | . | TGTGCCAGCAGTTACCCGGAGCGGGAGTTAGCCTACGAGCAGTACTTC | CASSYPERELAYEQYF